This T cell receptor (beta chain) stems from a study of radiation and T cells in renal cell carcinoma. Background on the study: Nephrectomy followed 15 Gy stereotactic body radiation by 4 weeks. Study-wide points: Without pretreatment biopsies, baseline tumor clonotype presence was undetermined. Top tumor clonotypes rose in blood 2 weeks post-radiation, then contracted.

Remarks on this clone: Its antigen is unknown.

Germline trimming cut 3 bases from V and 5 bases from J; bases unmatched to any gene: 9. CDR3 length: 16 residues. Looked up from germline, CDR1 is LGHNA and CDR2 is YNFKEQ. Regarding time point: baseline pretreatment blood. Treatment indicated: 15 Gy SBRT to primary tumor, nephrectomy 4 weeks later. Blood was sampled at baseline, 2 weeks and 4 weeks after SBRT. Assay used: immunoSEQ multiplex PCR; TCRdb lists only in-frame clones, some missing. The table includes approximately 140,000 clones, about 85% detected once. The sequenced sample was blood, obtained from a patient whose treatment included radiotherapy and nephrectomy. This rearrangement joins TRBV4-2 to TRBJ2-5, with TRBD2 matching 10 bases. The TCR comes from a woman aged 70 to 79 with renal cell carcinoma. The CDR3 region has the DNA TGTGCCAGCAGCCAGGCTGCCCTAGCGGGGGAGGAGACCCAGTACTTC. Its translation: CASSQAALAGEETQYF.